The 18 T cell receptor beta chains listed next were all sequenced from one sample in a study of CD8 T cells in ankylosing spondylitis. Using its own MiXCR run on the 5' RACE reads, TCRdb lists one record per CDR3 protein. The sample contains under 450,000 distinct CDR3 sequences, approximately 20% of which appear only once. The sample taken for sequencing was blood, either unsorted or a sorted T cell fraction (not recorded which). The receptors were gathered from a male donor with ankylosing spondylitis or in good health (not recorded which).

This clonotype has a handful of counts. The chain has TRBV7-8 and TRBJ2-6; D is perhaps TRBD1 or TRBD2 (5 bases each). V lost 2 bases to trimming and J lost 0 bases, with 11 bases between them. Per germline, CDR1 SGHVS and CDR2 FQNEAQ. This CDR3 is built from 17 residues. The CDR3 DNA reads TGTGCCAGCAGCTTAACGGGGCCCTACTCTGGGGCCAACGTCCTGACTTTC. It codes for CASSLTGPYSGANVLTF.

The rearrangement uses TRBV29-1 and TRBJ2-7; D gene unclear. The ends were cut back, 7 bases at V and 1 base at J, with 14 bases in the middle. The germline V gene encodes CDR1 SQVTM and CDR2 ANQGSEA. The CDR3 has 13 amino acids. CDR3 in DNA: TGCAGCGCTATACGACTGGGGTCCTACGAGCAGTACTTC. Protein sequence: CSAIRLGSYEQYF.

This clonotype has just a few counts. The chain uses TRBV10-3 and TRBJ1-2, with D unresolved. Germline V lookup: CDR1 ENHRY, CDR2 SYGVKD. The CDR3 loop spans 14 amino acids. The germline V and J ends were trimmed by 10 bases and 0 bases, with 15 bases remaining between them. In DNA form, the CDR3 reads TGTGCCAGCAAAACAGAAAACCCTAACTATGGCTACACCTTC. This sequence encodes CASKTENPNYGYTF.

This chain uses TRBV25-1 with TRBJ2-5, with D possibly TRBD1 on 6 matching bases. The CDR3 is 14 residues long. Germline CDR1 is MGHDK and CDR2 is SYGVNS. V lost 2 bases, J lost 4 bases, and 11 bases lay in between. The CDR3 here is CASSERQGLETQYF. The CDR3, as DNA: TGTGCCAGCAGTGAAAGGCAGGGGCTAGAGACCCAGTACTTC.

This clonotype was found a few times. The rearrangement joins TRBV6-5 to TRBJ2-5; D is perhaps TRBD1 or TRBD2 (6 bases each). The V and J ends lost 2 bases and 5 bases respectively, with 15 bases between them. The CDR3 runs 15 residues. CDR1 and CDR2 (germline): MNHEY, SVGAGI. In DNA, the CDR3 is TGTGCCAGCAGTTACATGGGGGGCGGAGGGGAGACCCAGTACTTC. Amino acids: CASSYMGGGGETQYF.

This sequence joins TRBV20-1 and TRBJ2-3, with TRBD2 identical over 12 bases. J gave up 10 bases and V 0 bases, and 11 bases lay outside the gene matches. The V gene's germline CDR1 is DFQATT and CDR2 SNEGSKA (reference sequence). The CDR3 consists of 16 residues. The CDR3 reads CSARDLLAGGPPPQYF. DNA of the CDR3: TGCAGTGCTAGAGATCTCCTAGCGGGGGGGCCTCCGCCGCAGTATTTT.

This sequence joins TRBV12-3 or TRBV12-4 and TRBJ2-1, with D possibly being TRBD1 (5 bases). V gave up 4 bases and J gave up 4 bases, with 14 bases separating them. This CDR3 has 15 amino acids. In DNA form, the CDR3 reads TGTGCCAGCAGTTCAGGGCCCCTGCGGTACAATGAGCAGTTCTTC. It specifies CASSSGPLRYNEQFF.

This clonotype was observed a handful of times. V is TRBV13 and J is TRBJ1-1, with D possibly being TRBD1 (5 bases). The V end was cut by 2 bases, the J end by 0 bases, with 16 bases between. CDR1 and CDR2 (germline): PRHDT, FYEKMQ (reference sequence). The CDR3 is made up of 17 amino acids. CDR3 nucleotides: TGTGCCAGCAGCTTACCGCCAGAGGGGCTGATGAACACTGAAGCTTTCTTT. Protein sequence: CASSLPPEGLMNTEAFF.

This clonotype was seen a handful of times. The chain couples TRBV20-1 to TRBJ2-7; 9 bases are shared with TRBD1. The CDR3 has 14 residues. The V gene end was trimmed by 1 base and the J gene end by 4 bases; junction bases not matched to a gene: 5. The V gene's germline CDR1 is DFQATT and CDR2 SNEGSKA (reference sequence). The CDR3 coding sequence is TGCAGTGCTAGAGGGACAGGGGAGTGGTACGAGCAGTACTTC. It yields the protein CSARGTGEWYEQYF.

The DNA for the CDR3 is TGCAGCGTTGAAGGGCAAACTTGGGGCGGCACTGAAGCTTTCTTT. Translating it yields CSVEGQTWGGTEAFF. This rearrangement joins TRBV29-1 to TRBJ1-1, with a tentative D call TRBD1 (5 bases). Germline loops: CDR1 SQVTM, CDR2 ANQGSEA. Trimming pared 1 base from V and 4 bases from J, leaving 16 bases between. The CDR3 totals 15 residues.

This clonotype turned up a few times. The chain couples TRBV7-2 to TRBJ1-5; the D is unclear. The CDR3 length is 15 residues. Germline CDR1 and CDR2: SGHTA and FQGNSA. V shed 5 bases and J shed 5 bases, with 16 bases lying between them. The CDR3 protein is CASSEDGLVDQPQHF. CDR3 DNA sequence: TGTGCCAGCAGCGAGGACGGCCTCGTCGATCAGCCCCAGCATTTT.

This clonotype was detected a few times. This chain links TRBV20-1 with TRBJ1-3; a possible D gene is TRBD1 (6 bases). The germline V gene has CDR1 DFQATT and CDR2 SNEGSKA (reference sequence). The CDR3 is 16 amino acids. Trimming pared 3 bases from V and 2 bases from J, leaving 17 bases between. The CDR3 bases are TGCAGTGCTAGTGCTGACAGGTACTTACCTGGAAACACCATATATTTT. Amino acid sequence: CSASADRYLPGNTIYF.

The V gene is TRBV7-9, the J gene TRBJ2-1, with unresolved D. The ends were cut back, 5 bases at V and 6 bases at J, with 14 bases in the middle. This CDR3 is 14 amino acids long. Germline-derived CDR1 and CDR2 are SEHNR and FQNEAQ (reference sequence). CDR3 nucleotides: TGTGCCAGCAGCCCACCGACCCAACCCAATGAGCAGTTCTTC. This translates into CASSPPTQPNEQFF.

This clonotype was counted between two and nine times. CDR3 loop: CASSEWGTNYEQYF. CDR3 sequence (DNA): TGTGCCAGCAGTGAATGGGGGACAAACTACGAGCAGTACTTC. V usage is TRBV25-1 and J usage is TRBJ2-7; D may be TRBD1 (6 bases). Germline V CDR1 and CDR2: MGHDK, SYGVNS. The CDR3 is 14 amino acids. Trimming cost V 1 base and J 3 bases, with 10 bases left between them.

V gene TRBV29-1 combines with J gene TRBJ2-7, with 8 positions matching TRBD2. The CDR3 length is 13 residues. V lost 6 bases to trimming and J lost 1 base; unmatched junction nucleotides: 5. Germline loops: CDR1 SQVTM, CDR2 ANQGSEA. CDR3 nucleotide sequence: TGCAGCGTGCTAGCGGGTTTATCCTACGAGCAGTACTTC. Residues: CSVLAGLSYEQYF.

The chain recombines TRBV12-2 with TRBJ2-7; the table's D call, TRBD1, was not checked against the DNA. TRBV12-2 is labeled a pseudogene. The CDR3 sequence is 17 residues long. Written as DNA, the CDR3 is TGTGCAAGTCCCGAACCACTTGCGGGACAGGGCTGGGTCGAGCAGTACTTC. Protein sequence: CASPEPLAGQGWVEQYF.

This clonotype has just a few counts. The rearrangement links TRBV6-5 to TRBJ2-7; D ambiguous. V was trimmed by 0 bases and J by 2 bases, leaving 8 bases between them. Looked up from germline, CDR1 is MNHEY and CDR2 is SVGAGI. The CDR3 has 14 amino acids. CDR3 DNA: TGTGCCAGCAGTTACTCGACCGATACCTACGAGCAGTACTTC. Amino acid sequence: CASSYSTDTYEQYF.

V gene TRBV5-1 combines with J gene TRBJ2-7, with 7 bases that match TRBD1. From germline, CDR1 is SGHRS and CDR2 YFSETQ. The CDR3 spans 15 residues. Trimming removed 4 bases from V and 4 bases from J; junction bases left unmatched: 11. This chain's CDR3 is CASSPGDSTRYEQYF. DNA of the CDR3: TGCGCCAGCAGCCCCGGGGACAGCACTCGTTACGAGCAGTACTTC.